This T cell receptor (beta chain) appears in the sequencing data of a study of response to subunit inactivated influenza vaccine. Study-wide points: T cells newly recruited by each seasonal influenza vaccination are few, the authors suggested.

TCRdb re-called the RT-PCR reads through MiXCR, storing one row per CDR3 protein. The sample gives around 650,000 distinct CDR3 sequences, less than 20% of which show up once; approximately 10% is in the top ten. The sample holds a few counts of this clonotype. The antigen remains undetermined. V shed 4 bases, J shed 5 bases, and the junction held 7 bases outside the gene matches. The V gene's germline CDR1 is MDHEN and CDR2 SYDVKM. The CDR3 contains 15 residues. The sequence derives from a man aged 50-60 years who received an inactivated influenza vaccine. The sample here was PBMCs from blood, taken about 12 days after vaccination. The chain links TRBV28 to TRBJ2-5; 10 bases align to TRBD1. The CDR3 reads CASSWGTGVWETQYF. In nucleotides, the CDR3 is TGTGCCAGCAGTTGGGGGACAGGGGTATGGGAGACCCAGTACTTC.